These 30 T cell receptor beta chains originate from one sample sequenced in a study of cytomegalovirus exposure and HLA in healthy donors. 13 Jbeta primers and 60 Vbeta primers were used for the PCR. The table came from immunoSEQ multiplex PCR; TCRdb's copy has only in-frame clones and leaves some out. The sample records about 110,000 clones, roughly two thirds being singletons. Specimen: PBMCs. The receptors were sampled from a female donor in good health and CMV-seronegative.

CDR3 region: CASSEFRRGSYEQYF. CDR3 nucleotides: TGTGCCAGCAGTGAATTTCGCAGAGGCTCCTACGAGCAGTACTTC. The gene calls are TRBV25-1 and TRBJ2-7; D is undetermined. The length of the CDR3 is 15 residues. V lost 1 base, J lost 0 bases, and 10 bases lay in between. Per germline, CDR1 MGHDK and CDR2 SYGVNS.

This sequence joins TRBV30 and TRBJ1-6; D is ambiguous. The V end was cut by 1 base, the J end by 7 bases, with 8 bases between. CDR3 size: 13 residues. Germline CDR1 GTSNPN, CDR2 SVGIG (reference sequence). DNA of the CDR3: TGTGCCTGGAGTGATCAGACAAATTCACCCCTCCACTTT. The encoded protein is CAWSDQTNSPLHF.

J is TRBJ2-1 and V is TRBV27; D gene unclear. The CDR3 runs 15 residues. Trimming shortened V by 1 base and J by 5 bases, and 12 bases separated the two germline ends. Germline CDR1 MNHEY, CDR2 SMNVEV (reference sequence). The CDR3 spells CASSLWRKRDNEQFF. In DNA, the CDR3 is TGTGCCAGCAGTTTATGGCGGAAGCGAGACAATGAGCAGTTCTTC.

The chain carries TRBV7-9 and TRBJ2-5; D remains ambiguous. Germline lookup yields CDR1 SEHNR and CDR2 FQNEAQ (reference sequence). The CDR3 runs 15 residues. Trimming took off 4 bases at V and 2 bases at J, with 14 bases between the two ends. The CDR3: CASSSPLGGQETQYF. CDR3 nucleotide sequence: TGTGCCAGCAGCTCCCCCCTAGGTGGTCAAGAGACCCAGTACTTC.

The chain carries TRBV7-2 and TRBJ1-1; 9 nucleotides align to TRBD1. After removal of 5 bases from V and 5 bases from J, the junction contained 12 bases not matched to a gene. In germline, CDR1 is SGHTA, CDR2 FQGNSA. This CDR3 is built from 16 residues. CDR3 amino acids: CASSPRPGTGWTEAFF. CDR3 DNA: TGTGCCAGCAGCCCGCGACCAGGGACAGGGTGGACTGAAGCTTTCTTT.

The rearrangement joins TRBV10-2 to TRBJ1-1; D is possibly TRBD1 (5 bases). Germline V gene lookup returns CDR1 WSHSY and CDR2 SAAADI. This CDR3 has 14 residues. V lost 3 bases and J lost 4, with 12 bases in between. The DNA of the CDR3 is TGCGCCAGCAGTGAAGTGGGGGGGGGCACTGAAGCTTTCTTT. Encoded protein: CASSEVGGGTEAFF.

This sequence joins TRBV5-1 and TRBJ2-3; D uncertain. This CDR3 comprises 14 residues. The V end lost 1 base, the J end lost 0 bases, and 6 bases lay between the germline ends. Germline CDR1 SGHRS, CDR2 YFSETQ. Here the CDR3 reads CASSLSGSTDTQYF. The CDR3 region has the DNA TGCGCCAGCAGCTTGTCTGGCAGCACAGATACGCAGTATTTT.

This chain links TRBV28 with TRBJ2-7, with 7 bases aligning to TRBD1. CDR1 and CDR2 from the germline V gene are MDHEN and SYDVKM. The CDR3 runs 13 residues. Losses at the gene ends were 7 bases for V and 3 bases for J; bases not matched to a gene: 6. The CDR3 here is CASKGQIFYEQYF. DNA for the CDR3: TGTGCCAGCAAGGGACAGATCTTCTACGAGCAGTACTTC.

V and J are TRBV5-1 and TRBJ1-1; 9 positions match TRBD1. CDR1 is SGHRS, CDR2 YFSETQ, per germline. The CDR3 consists of 14 residues. With 2 bases clipped from V and 5 bases from J, the junction kept 4 bases outside the gene matches. In DNA, the CDR3 is TGCGCCAGCAGCTTTGGACAGGGGATGACTGAAGCTTTCTTT. This codes for CASSFGQGMTEAFF. The full variable domain, with the rest looked up from reference TRBV5-1 and TRBJ1-1, is KAGVTQTPRYLIKTRGQQVTLSCSPISGHRSVSWYQQTPGQGLQFLFEYFSETQRNKGNFPGRFSGRQFSNSRSEMNVSTLELGDSALYLCASSFGQGMTEAFFGQGTRLTVV.

The J gene is TRBJ1-1, the V gene TRBV14; a weak D match, TRBD1 (5 bases). Germline CDR1 SGHDN, CDR2 FVKESK. Trimming pared 4 bases from V and 4 bases from J, leaving 13 bases between. There are 14 residues in the CDR3. CDR3 nucleotides: TGTGCCAGCAGCCTCCAGACTAGGGGCACTGAAGCTTTCTTT. Translated, it gives CASSLQTRGTEAFF.

The chain combines TRBV7-8 with TRBJ2-3; 7 bases align to TRBD2. The germline V gene encodes CDR1 SGHVS and CDR2 FQNEAQ. The ends lost 5 bases at V and 4 bases at J; junction bases unmatched: 21. The CDR3 totals 19 residues. CDR3 sequence reads: CASSLPRSVVAGESDTQYF. The CDR3 nucleotides are TGTGCCAGCAGCCTCCCCCGCTCGGTGGTGGCGGGAGAATCAGATACGCAGTATTTT.

The chain has TRBV7-9 and TRBJ2-3; possible D gene TRBD2, 6 bases. V shed 4 bases and J shed 3 bases, with 20 bases lying between them. The CDR3 runs to 17 residues. Germline V gives CDR1 SEHNR, CDR2 FQNEAQ (reference sequence). In DNA, the CDR3 is TGTGCCAGCAGCTCGCCCCCAGGGCGGGATCAGACAGATACGCAGTATTTT. Its translation is CASSSPPGRDQTDTQYF.

This clone was detected a few times. The chain employs TRBV2 and TRBJ2-3; tentatively, D is TRBD1 (6 bases). CDR1 SNHLY and CDR2 FYNNEI come from the germline V gene. This CDR3 contains 13 residues. V was clipped by 7 bases and J by 0 bases, with 8 bases between them. The CDR3 bases are TGTGCCAGCAAGGACAGAAGCACAGATACGCAGTATTTT. Translation: CASKDRSTDTQYF.

The chain carries TRBV19 and TRBJ2-3, with unresolved D. Germline V CDR1 and CDR2: LNHDA, SQIVND (reference sequence). This CDR3 spans 13 amino acids. Deletions cut 4 bases from V and 6 bases from J, with 11 bases between. CDR3 sequence: CASSSLGSDTQYF. In DNA form, the CDR3 reads TGTGCCAGTAGTAGTCTAGGTTCTGATACGCAGTATTTT.

This clone has just a few counts. V gene TRBV28 combines with J gene TRBJ1-4; 7 nucleotides line up with TRBD1. Germline V gene sequence: CDR1 MDHEN, CDR2 SYDVKM. The V and J ends lost 6 bases and 2 bases, in that order; junction bases with no gene match: 15. The CDR3 is 18 amino acids. This CDR3 reads CASSPPRQGSMTNEKLFF. The CDR3 nucleotides read TGTGCCAGCAGCCCTCCGAGACAGGGTTCCATGACTAATGAAAAACTGTTTTTT.

V is TRBV9 and J is TRBJ1-1, with D unclear. V lost 2 bases, J lost 6 bases, and 14 bases lay in between. The CDR3 loop spans 14 amino acids. Germline lookup yields CDR1 SGDLS and CDR2 YYNGEE. CDR3 residues: CASSVLGRAAEAFF. The CDR3 region has the DNA TGTGCCAGCAGCGTTTTGGGCCGCGCCGCTGAAGCTTTCTTT.

This clone was detected a few times. The V call is TRBV7-3, the J call TRBJ2-1, with 11 bases that match TRBD2. Germline V gene sequence: CDR1 SGHTA, CDR2 FQGTGA. CDR3 length equals 16 residues. V trimming: 5 bases; J trimming: 7 bases; junction bases outside the gene matches: 10. The CDR3 region has the DNA TGTGCCAGCAGCCCCATAGCGGGAGGGCCCCAAAATGAGCAGTTCTTC. Its translation: CASSPIAGGPQNEQFF.

The chain joins TRBV5-1 to TRBJ2-1; 15 nucleotides agree with TRBD2. CDR3 length equals 16 residues. V shed 0 bases, J shed 9 bases, and the junction held 4 bases outside the gene matches. The germline gives CDR1 SGHRS, CDR2 YFSETQ. The CDR3 nucleotides are TGCGCCAGCAGCTTGGGGACTAGCGGGAGGGCGGGTGAGCAGTTCTTC. This translates into CASSLGTSGRAGEQFF.

This clone was picked up a small number of times. This chain joins TRBV6-1 and TRBJ2-2; D gene ambiguous. The CDR3 contains 16 residues. Trimming pared 2 bases from V and 0 bases from J, leaving 10 bases between. The V gene's germline CDR1 is MNHNS and CDR2 SASEGT. Written as DNA, the CDR3 is TGTGCCAGCAGTGAAATGTTCATTGCGAACACCGGGGAGCTGTTTTTT. It is translated as CASSEMFIANTGELFF.

The V gene is TRBV30, the J gene TRBJ1-2; D possibly corresponds to TRBD1 (5 bases). The ends were cut back, 4 bases at V and 4 bases at J, with 13 bases in the middle. The CDR3 consists of 13 residues. Germline CDR1 is GTSNPN and CDR2 is SVGIG (reference sequence). The CDR3 region has the DNA TGTGCCTGGACCTTTCAGGGACTCTATGGCTACACCTTC. It codes for CAWTFQGLYGYTF.

This sequence joins TRBV9 and TRBJ2-7; D unresolved. V lost 0 bases, J lost 2 bases, and 9 bases lay in between. The CDR3 is made up of 14 amino acids. CDR1 is SGDLS, CDR2 YYNGEE, per germline. The chain's CDR3 is CASSVGHHTYEQYF. In DNA, the CDR3 is TGTGCCAGCAGCGTAGGGCATCACACCTACGAGCAGTACTTC.

This clone has just a few counts. The J gene is TRBJ2-1, the V gene TRBV11-3; D ambiguous. The CDR3 runs to 13 residues. Germline lookup yields CDR1 SGHNT and CDR2 YENEEA. V was clipped by 3 bases and J by 6 bases, with 9 bases between them. This chain's CDR3 is CASSLNSFNEQFF. The CDR3 DNA follows: TGTGCCAGCAGCTTGAACAGCTTCAATGAGCAGTTCTTC.

The chain couples TRBV4-2 to TRBJ1-5; possible D gene TRBD1, 5 bases. The CDR3 sequence is 17 residues long. The germline V gene has CDR1 LGHNA and CDR2 YNFKEQ. V lost 4 bases and J lost 5, with 21 bases in between. The CDR3 nucleotides are TGTGCCAGCAGCCTAGAATTTACCGGGACTGGAGATCAGCCCCAGCATTTT. Protein product: CASSLEFTGTGDQPQHF.

The chain carries TRBV7-8 and TRBJ1-1; possibly TRBD1 for D (6 bases). CDR1 and CDR2 from the germline V gene are SGHVS and FQNEAQ. Trimming took 5 bases from V and 3 from J, leaving 22 bases between them. CDR3 length: 17 amino acids. CDR3 region: CASSLTTGRAPYTEAFF. For the CDR3, the DNA is TGTGCCAGCAGCCTAACGACAGGCCGGGCACCCTACACTGAAGCTTTCTTT.

The chain links TRBV19 to TRBJ2-7; tentative D call: TRBD2 (6 bases). The germline gives CDR1 LNHDA, CDR2 SQIVND (reference sequence). V was trimmed by 5 bases and J by 5 bases, leaving 16 bases between them. This CDR3 has 14 amino acids. The DNA for the CDR3 is TGTGCCAGTAGTCCCCAAGGGCCGGGGGACGAGCAGTACTTC. Translated: CASSPQGPGDEQYF.

This clone was counted a few times. V and J are TRBV19 and TRBJ1-1; D is unresolved. The germline V gene has CDR1 LNHDA and CDR2 SQIVND (reference sequence). Trimming stripped 6 bases from V and 2 bases from J, with 10 bases between. CDR3 size: 13 residues. The CDR3 region has the DNA TGTGCCAGTAGCAGCCAGGTTAACACTGAAGCTTTCTTT. As protein: CASSSQVNTEAFF.

This chain joins TRBV11-3 and TRBJ2-2, with D possibly TRBD2 on 6 matching bases. The CDR3 extends over 14 amino acids. V gave up 7 bases and J gave up 4 bases, with 13 bases separating them. Looked up from germline, CDR1 is SGHNT and CDR2 is YENEEA. CDR3 amino acids: CASTSASATGELFF. CDR3 DNA sequence: TGTGCCAGCACCTCGGCTAGCGCCACCGGGGAGCTGTTTTTT.

The chain employs TRBV4-1 and TRBJ1-1, with 8 bases that match TRBD1. J gave up 5 bases and V 1 base, and 12 bases lay outside the gene matches. From germline, CDR1 is MGHRA and CDR2 YSYEKL. The CDR3 has 17 amino acids. CDR3 loop: CASSQGGATGVGTEAFF. CDR3 bases: TGCGCCAGCAGCCAAGGCGGGGCGACAGGGGTGGGAACTGAAGCTTTCTTT.

The CDR3, as DNA: TGTGCCAGCAGCTCCAACTCCTACAATGAGCAGTTCTTC. It codes for CASSSNSYNEQFF. The gene calls are TRBV11-3 and TRBJ2-1; D is uncertain. This CDR3 has 13 amino acids. Trimming took off 4 bases at V and 0 bases at J, with 4 bases between the two ends. Germline assignment: CDR1 SGHNT and CDR2 YENEEA.

The chain combines TRBV25-1 with TRBJ2-2, with 7 bases aligning to TRBD1. Trimming cost V 8 bases and J 2 bases; bases outside gene matches: 5. The CDR3 consists of 14 residues. Germline lookup yields CDR1 MGHDK and CDR2 SYGVNS. CDR3 in amino acids: CASSGTANTGELFF. DNA of the CDR3: TGTGCCAGCTCCGGGACAGCAAACACCGGGGAGCTGTTTTTT.